A selection of T cell receptor beta chains follows, all from one sample in a study of T cell responses to AZD1222 COVID-19 vaccine. Clones were sequenced by immunoSEQ multiplex PCR, and TCRdb holds only the in-frame ones, with some missing. The sample has around 77,000 clones, roughly 90% seen once. The starting material was peripheral blood, obtained on day 0 of AZD1222 vaccination. These receptors originate from an adult in good health. Both conserved end residues are part of each CDR3. The D gene is left open where the match is weak. Clone size is stated in some rows and not others, as once, few, many or a class when expanded.

d_gene | j_gene | abundance | v_gene | CDR3nt | CDR3aa
- | TRBJ1-2 | - | TRBV18 | TGTGCCAGCTCACCGCGGGAGGACGGGGACTATGGCTACACCTTC | CASSPREDGDYGYTF
- | TRBJ1-1 | - | TRBV5-1 | TGCGCCAGCAGCTCTGCGACAGGAGGGCGTGAAGCTTTCTTT | CASSSATGGREAFF
TRBD1 | TRBJ2-1 | - | TRBV7-3 | TGTGCCAGCAGCTTAGCTCGGACAGGCGTTGAGCAGTTCTTC | CASSLARTGVEQFF
- | TRBJ2-2 | - | TRBV2 | TGTGCCAGCAGTGAGGGGATAGGGGAGCTGTTTTTT | CASSEGIGELFF
- | TRBJ2-7 | - | TRBV5-5 | TGTGCCAGCAGCTTGAATGGTCCAACCACCTCCGGGCAGTACTTC | CASSLNGPTTSGQYF
- | TRBJ2-2 | - | TRBV19 | TGTGCCAGTAGTCAACTCGCCGGGGAGCTGTTTTTT | CASSQLAGELFF
- | TRBJ2-5 | - | TRBV15 | TGTGCCACTCAGTCGGCAAACCAAGAGACCCAGTACTTC | CATQSANQETQYF
TRBD2 | TRBJ2-1 | few | TRBV30 | TGTGCCTGGAATGACGGGAGGGCGGGGAATGAGCAGTTCTTC | CAWNDGRAGNEQFF
- | TRBJ1-5 | - | TRBV29-1 | TGCAGCGTTGGAGAAGGGGACAATCAGCCCCAGCATTTT | CSVGEGDNQPQHF
- | TRBJ2-2 | - | TRBV6-5 | TGTGCCAGCAGTTACTCGACGGATAACACCGGGGAGCTGTTTTTT | CASSYSTDNTGELFF
- | TRBJ1-1 | - | TRBV7-2 | TGTGCCAGCAGCTCTGTCTCAATCACTGAAGCTTTCTTT | CASSSVSITEAFF
- | TRBJ2-7 | - | TRBV10-3 | TGTGCCATCAGTGATCACGCTCTCGGGTTTACCTACGAGCAGTACTTC | CAISDHALGFTYEQYF
TRBD2 | TRBJ2-1 | - | TRBV7-2 | TGTGCCAGCAGCTTAATAGGACGGGAGGCCTACAATGAGCAGTTCTTC | CASSLIGREAYNEQFF
- | TRBJ2-7 | - | TRBV7-2 | TGTGCCAGCAGCTGGGGCAGAGCCTACGAGCAGTACTTC | CASSWGRAYEQYF
TRBD2 | TRBJ2-3 | - | TRBV19 | TGTGCCAGTAGTGGGCCTAGCGGGGGGGTTTACACAGATACGCAGTATTTT | CASSGPSGGVYTDTQYF
- | TRBJ2-3 | - | TRBV7-3 | TGTGCCAGCAGCTCAGCGGTTAGCACAGATACGCAGTATTTT | CASSSAVSTDTQYF
- | TRBJ1-3 | - | TRBV5-1 | TGCGCCAGCAAGGCAGGACCTTCAGGAAACACCATATATTTT | CASKAGPSGNTIYF
- | TRBJ2-7 | - | TRBV7-2 | TGTGCCAGCAGCCCAACCGGGACTCCCAGCGACGAGCAGTACTTC | CASSPTGTPSDEQYF
- | TRBJ1-5 | many | TRBV11-2 | TGTGCCAGCAGTAGGGACCTCTCTAATCAGCCCCAGCATTTT | CASSRDLSNQPQHF
TRBD2 | TRBJ2-7 | - | TRBV2 | TGTGCCAGCAGCCTCACCCTTAGCGGGCGCTCCTACGAGCAGTACTTC | CASSLTLSGRSYEQYF
TRBD2 | TRBJ2-1 | - | TRBV9 | TGTGCCAGCAGCGGTAATAGCGGGATCCAAAGCAATGAGCAGTTCTTC | CASSGNSGIQSNEQFF
- | TRBJ2-7 | few | TRBV6-5 | TGTGCCAGCAGCCTTGACAGGTCCTACGAGCAGTACTTC | CASSLDRSYEQYF
- | TRBJ2-1 | - | TRBV29-1 | TGCAGCGTTGAACCTTCTAGCGTTCACTACAATGAGCAGTTCTTC | CSVEPSSVHYNEQFF
TRBD2 | TRBJ2-5 | - | TRBV7-2 | TGTGCCAGCAGCTTGAGCAGCGGGGTGGGAGAGACCCAGTACTTC | CASSLSSGVGETQYF
- | TRBJ2-3 | - | TRBV29-1 | TGCAGCGCGCGCAGCACAGATACGCAGTATTTT | CSARSTDTQYF
- | TRBJ2-7 | - | TRBV11-3 | TGTGCCAGCAGCTTAACACGGAGGGGGGAGCAGTACTTC | CASSLTRRGEQYF
- | TRBJ1-1 | once | TRBV19 | TGTGCCAGTAGTACTAAAGACAGATTCACTGAAGCTTTCTTT | CASSTKDRFTEAFF
TRBD1 | TRBJ1-1 | - | TRBV20-1 | TGCAGTGCCAGAGCGGACAGGGACGCTTTCTTT | CSARADRDAFF
- | TRBJ1-5 | once | TRBV29-1 | TGCAGCGTTGGTAACAGGGAGGGCAATCAGCCCCAGCATTTT | CSVGNREGNQPQHF
- | TRBJ1-1 | - | TRBV18 | TGTGCCAGCTCACCACAGGGGATGAACACTGAAGCTTTCTTT | CASSPQGMNTEAFF
- | TRBJ2-1 | - | TRBV11-2 | TGTGCCAGCAGCTCAGGAGGAAGCTCCTACAATGAGCAGTTCTTC | CASSSGGSSYNEQFF
- | TRBJ2-1 | - | TRBV7-3 | TGTGCCAGCAGCTTATCCGGTGGGGGCTCCTACAATGAGCAGTTCTTC | CASSLSGGGSYNEQFF
- | TRBJ2-7 | - | TRBV7-2 | TGTGCCAGCAGCTCCCTCGACGCGTACTACGAGCAGTACTTC | CASSSLDAYYEQYF
- | TRBJ1-1 | few | TRBV29-1 | TGCCGAGCCGGGCATTTGGGAACTGAAGCTTTCTTT | CRAGHLGTEAFF
TRBD1 | TRBJ1-1 | - | TRBV2 | TGTGCCAGCAAGACAGGGCTTGAAGCTTTCTTT | CASKTGLEAFF